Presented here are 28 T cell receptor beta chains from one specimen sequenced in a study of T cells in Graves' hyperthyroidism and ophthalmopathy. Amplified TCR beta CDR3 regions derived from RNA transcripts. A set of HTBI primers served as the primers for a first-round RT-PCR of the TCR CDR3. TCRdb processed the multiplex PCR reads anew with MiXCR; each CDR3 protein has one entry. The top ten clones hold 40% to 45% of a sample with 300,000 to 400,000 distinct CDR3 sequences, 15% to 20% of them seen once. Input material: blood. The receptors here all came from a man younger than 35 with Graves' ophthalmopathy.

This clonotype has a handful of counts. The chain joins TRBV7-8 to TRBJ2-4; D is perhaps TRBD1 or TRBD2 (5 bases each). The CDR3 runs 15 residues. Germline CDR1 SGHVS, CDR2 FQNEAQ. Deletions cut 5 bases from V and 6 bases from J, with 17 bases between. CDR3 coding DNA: TGTGCCAGCAGCCTAGGAGGCCTTGACAGAAACATTCAGTACTTC. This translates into CASSLGGLDRNIQYF.

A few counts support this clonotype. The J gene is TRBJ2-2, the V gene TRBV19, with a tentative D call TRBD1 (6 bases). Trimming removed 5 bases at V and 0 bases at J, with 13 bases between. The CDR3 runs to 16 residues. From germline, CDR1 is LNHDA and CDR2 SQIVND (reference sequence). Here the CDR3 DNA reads TGTGCCAGTAGTGAGTCAGGGGCGGCGAACACCGGGGAGCTGTTTTTT. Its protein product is CASSESGAANTGELFF.

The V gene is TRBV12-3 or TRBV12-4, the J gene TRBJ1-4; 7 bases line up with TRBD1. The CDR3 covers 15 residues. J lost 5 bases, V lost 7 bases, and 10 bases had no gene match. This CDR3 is CASTARGQENEKLFF. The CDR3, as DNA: TGTGCCAGCACCGCAAGGGGGCAGGAGAATGAAAAACTGTTTTTT.

The CDR3 coding sequence is TGTGCCAGCAGCGGCACAGGGGGAGCTTTCTTT. This codes for CASSGTGGAFF. The J gene is TRBJ1-1, the V gene TRBV5-5; 8 nucleotides agree with TRBD1. V dropped 4 bases and J dropped 10; count of bases not matched to a gene: 3. The CDR3 has 11 amino acids. Per the germline V gene, CDR1 is SGHKS and CDR2 is YYEKEE (reference sequence).

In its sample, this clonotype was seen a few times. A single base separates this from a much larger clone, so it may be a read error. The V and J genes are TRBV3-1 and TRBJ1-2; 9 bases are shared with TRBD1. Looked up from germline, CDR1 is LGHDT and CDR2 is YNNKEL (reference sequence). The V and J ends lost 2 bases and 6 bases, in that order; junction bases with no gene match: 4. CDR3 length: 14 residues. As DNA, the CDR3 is TGTGCCAGCAGCCAACCCGGGACAGGGAATGGCTACACCTTC. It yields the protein CASSQPGTGNGYTF.

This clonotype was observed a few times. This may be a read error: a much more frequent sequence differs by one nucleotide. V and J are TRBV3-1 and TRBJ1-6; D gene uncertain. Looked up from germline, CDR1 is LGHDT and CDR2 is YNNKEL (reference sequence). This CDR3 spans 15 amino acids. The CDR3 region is CASSQEWRANSPPHF. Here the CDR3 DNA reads TGTGCCAGCAGCCAAGAATGGAGAGCTAATTCACCCCCCCACTTT.

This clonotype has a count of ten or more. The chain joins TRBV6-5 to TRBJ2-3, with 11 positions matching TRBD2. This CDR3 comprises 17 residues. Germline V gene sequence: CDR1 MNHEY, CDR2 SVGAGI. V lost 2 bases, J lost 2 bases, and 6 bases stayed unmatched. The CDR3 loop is CASSYVASGGPTDTQYF. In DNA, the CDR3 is TGTGCCAGCAGTTACGTCGCTAGCGGGGGGCCCACAGATACGCAGTATTTT.

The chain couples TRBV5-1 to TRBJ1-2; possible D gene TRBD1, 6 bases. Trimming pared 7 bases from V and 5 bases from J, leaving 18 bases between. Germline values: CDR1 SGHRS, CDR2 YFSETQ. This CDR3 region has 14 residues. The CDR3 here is CASRWGAGLYGYTF. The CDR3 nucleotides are TGCGCCAGCCGTTGGGGGGCAGGGTTGTATGGCTACACCTTC.

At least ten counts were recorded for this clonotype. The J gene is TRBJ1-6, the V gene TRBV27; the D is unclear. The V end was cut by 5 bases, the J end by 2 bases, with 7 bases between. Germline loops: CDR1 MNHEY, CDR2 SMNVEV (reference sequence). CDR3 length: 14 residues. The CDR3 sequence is CASSPDAYNSPLHF. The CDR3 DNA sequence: TGTGCCAGCAGTCCCGATGCCTATAATTCACCCCTCCACTTT.

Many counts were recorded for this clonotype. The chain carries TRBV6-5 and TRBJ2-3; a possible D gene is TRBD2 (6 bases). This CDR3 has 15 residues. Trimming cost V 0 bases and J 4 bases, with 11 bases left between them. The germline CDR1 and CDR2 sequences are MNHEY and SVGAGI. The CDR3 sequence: CASSYSQTRADTQYF. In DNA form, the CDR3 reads TGTGCCAGCAGTTACTCACAGACTAGGGCAGATACGCAGTATTTT.

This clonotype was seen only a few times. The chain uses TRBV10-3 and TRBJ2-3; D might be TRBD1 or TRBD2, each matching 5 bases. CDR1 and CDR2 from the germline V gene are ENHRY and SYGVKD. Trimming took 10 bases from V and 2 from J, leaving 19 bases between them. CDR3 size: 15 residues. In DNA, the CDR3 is TGTGCCACCTCCAAGGCAGCGGACAACACAGATACGCAGTATTTT. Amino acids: CATSKAADNTDTQYF.

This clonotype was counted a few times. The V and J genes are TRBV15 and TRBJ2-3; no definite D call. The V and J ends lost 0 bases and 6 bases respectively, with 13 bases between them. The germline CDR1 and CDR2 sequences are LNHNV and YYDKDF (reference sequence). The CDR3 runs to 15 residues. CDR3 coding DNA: TGTGCCACCAGCAGAGATCGGGTGGATGGGGATACGCAGTATTTT. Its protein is CATSRDRVDGDTQYF.

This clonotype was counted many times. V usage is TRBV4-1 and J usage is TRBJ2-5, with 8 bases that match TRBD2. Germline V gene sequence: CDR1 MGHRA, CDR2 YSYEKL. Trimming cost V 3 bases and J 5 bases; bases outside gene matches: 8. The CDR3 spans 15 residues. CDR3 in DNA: TGCGCCAGCAGCCAGCCCCGGGGGGGCGGTGAGACCCAGTACTTC. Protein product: CASSQPRGGGETQYF.

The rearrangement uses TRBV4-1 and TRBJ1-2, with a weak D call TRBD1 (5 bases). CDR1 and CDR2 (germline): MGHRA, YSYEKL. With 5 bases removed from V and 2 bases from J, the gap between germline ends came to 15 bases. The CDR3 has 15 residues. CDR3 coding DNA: TGCGCCAGCAGCGCACTACTTCAGGGAAACTATGGCTACACCTTC. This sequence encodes CASSALLQGNYGYTF.

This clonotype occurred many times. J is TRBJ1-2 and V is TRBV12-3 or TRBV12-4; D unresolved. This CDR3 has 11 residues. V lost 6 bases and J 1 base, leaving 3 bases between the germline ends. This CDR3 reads CASSHNYGYTF. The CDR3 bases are TGTGCCAGCAGCCATAACTATGGCTACACCTTC.

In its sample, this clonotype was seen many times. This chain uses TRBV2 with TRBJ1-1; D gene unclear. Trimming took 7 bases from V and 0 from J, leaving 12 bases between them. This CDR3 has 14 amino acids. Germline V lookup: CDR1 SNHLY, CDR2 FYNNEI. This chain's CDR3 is CASTSRTMNTEAFF. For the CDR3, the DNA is TGTGCCAGCACCAGCCGTACCATGAACACTGAAGCTTTCTTT.

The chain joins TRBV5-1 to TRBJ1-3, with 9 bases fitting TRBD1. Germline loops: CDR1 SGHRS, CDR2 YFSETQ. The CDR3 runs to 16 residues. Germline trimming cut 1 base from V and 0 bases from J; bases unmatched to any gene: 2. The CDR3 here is CASSLKTGGSGNTIYF. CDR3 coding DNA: TGCGCCAGCAGCTTGAAGACAGGGGGCTCTGGAAACACCATATATTTT.

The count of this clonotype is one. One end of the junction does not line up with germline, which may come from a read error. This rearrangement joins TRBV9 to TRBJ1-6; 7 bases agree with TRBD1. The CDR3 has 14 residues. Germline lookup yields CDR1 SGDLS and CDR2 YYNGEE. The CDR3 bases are TGTGCCAGCAGCGCAGGGACAGCCAATTCACCCCTCCGCTTT. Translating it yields CASSAGTANSPLRF.

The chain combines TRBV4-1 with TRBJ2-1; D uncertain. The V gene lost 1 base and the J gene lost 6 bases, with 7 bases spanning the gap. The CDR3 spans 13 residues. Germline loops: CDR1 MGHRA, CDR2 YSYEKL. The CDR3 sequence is CASSQGDSNEQFF. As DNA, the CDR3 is TGCGCCAGCAGCCAAGGCGATTCCAATGAGCAGTTCTTC.

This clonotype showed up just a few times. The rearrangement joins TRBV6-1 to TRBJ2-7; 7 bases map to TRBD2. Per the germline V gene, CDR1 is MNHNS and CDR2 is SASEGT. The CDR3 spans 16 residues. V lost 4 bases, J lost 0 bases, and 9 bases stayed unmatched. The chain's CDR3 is CASSVGLTGGSYEQYF. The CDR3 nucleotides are TGTGCCAGCAGTGTCGGTCTGACGGGGGGCTCCTACGAGCAGTACTTC.

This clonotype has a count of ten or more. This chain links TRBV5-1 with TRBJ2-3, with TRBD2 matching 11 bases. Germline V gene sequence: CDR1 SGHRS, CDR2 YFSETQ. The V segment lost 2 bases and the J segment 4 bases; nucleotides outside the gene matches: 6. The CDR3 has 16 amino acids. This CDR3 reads CASSFGTSGGADTQYF. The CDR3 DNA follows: TGCGCCAGCAGCTTTGGGACTAGCGGTGGGGCAGATACGCAGTATTTT.

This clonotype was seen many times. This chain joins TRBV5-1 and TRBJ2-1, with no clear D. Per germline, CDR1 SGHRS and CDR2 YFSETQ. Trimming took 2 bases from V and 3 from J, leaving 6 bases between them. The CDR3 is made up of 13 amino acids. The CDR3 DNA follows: TGCGCCAGCAGCTTCGAGGACTACAATGAGCAGTTCTTC. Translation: CASSFEDYNEQFF. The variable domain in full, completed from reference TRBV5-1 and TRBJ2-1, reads KAGVTQTPRYLIKTRGQQVTLSCSPISGHRSVSWYQQTPGQGLQFLFEYFSETQRNKGNFPGRFSGRQFSNSRSEMNVSTLELGDSALYLCASSFEDYNEQFFGPGTRLTVL.

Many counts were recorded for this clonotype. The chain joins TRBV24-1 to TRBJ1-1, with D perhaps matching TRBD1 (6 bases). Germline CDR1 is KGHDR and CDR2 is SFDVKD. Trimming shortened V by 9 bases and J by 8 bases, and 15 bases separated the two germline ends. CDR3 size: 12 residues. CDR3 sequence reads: CATSNPTGEAFF. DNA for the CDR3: TGTGCCACCTCAAACCCGACAGGAGAAGCTTTCTTT.

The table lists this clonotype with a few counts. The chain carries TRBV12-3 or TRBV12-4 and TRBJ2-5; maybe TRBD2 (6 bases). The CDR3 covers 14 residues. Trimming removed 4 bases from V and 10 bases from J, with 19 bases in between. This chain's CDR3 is CASSSTSWVRGQYF. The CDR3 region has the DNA TGTGCCAGCAGTTCCACCTCTTGGGTGCGGGGCCAGTACTTC.

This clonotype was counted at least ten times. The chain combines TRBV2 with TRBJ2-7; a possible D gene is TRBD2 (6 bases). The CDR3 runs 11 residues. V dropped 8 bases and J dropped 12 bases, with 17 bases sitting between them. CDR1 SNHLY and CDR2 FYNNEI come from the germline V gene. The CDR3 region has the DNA TGTGCCAGCCTGACCGTTGCGGGGCCGTACTTC. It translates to CASLTVAGPYF.

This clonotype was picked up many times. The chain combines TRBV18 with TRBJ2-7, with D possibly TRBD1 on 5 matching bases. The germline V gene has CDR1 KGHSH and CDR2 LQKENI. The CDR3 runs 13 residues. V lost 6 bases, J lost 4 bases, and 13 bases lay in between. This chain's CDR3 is CASSTAGSYEQYF. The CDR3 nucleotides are TGTGCCAGCTCCACGGCAGGGTCTTACGAGCAGTACTTC.

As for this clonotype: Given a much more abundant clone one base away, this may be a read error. This chain's CDR3 is CASSRDRAGYEQYF. The CDR3 nucleotides are TGCGCCAGCAGCAGAGACAGGGCTGGCTACGAGCAGTACTTC. The V gene is TRBV5-1, the J gene TRBJ2-7; 7 nucleotides line up with TRBD1. CDR3 length: 14 amino acids. With V trimmed by 4 bases and J by 3 bases, 7 bases remained unmatched. Germline V CDR1 and CDR2: SGHRS, YFSETQ.

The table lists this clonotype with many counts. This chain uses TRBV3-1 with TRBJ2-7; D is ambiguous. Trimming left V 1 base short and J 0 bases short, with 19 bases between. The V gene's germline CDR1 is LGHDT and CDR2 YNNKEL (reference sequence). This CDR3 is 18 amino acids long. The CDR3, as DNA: TGTGCCAGCAGCCAAGGGGTGGGTTTGCGCAAGAGCTCCTACGAGCAGTACTTC. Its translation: CASSQGVGLRKSSYEQYF.